This T cell receptor (beta chain) was retrieved from a study of control samples from healthy donors and cancer patients. Libraries were prepared by immunoSEQ multiplex PCR; TCRdb keeps only in-frame clonotypes and omits some of them. Its table lists approximately 190,000 clones. This TCR was recovered from a woman between 25 and 40 years old in good health. The sample was blood.

CDR3 in DNA: TGTGCCAGCAGCCGGGACACCTCAGAGACCCAGTACTTC. It yields the protein CASSRDTSETQYF. The genes are TRBV6-5 and TRBJ2-5; D is perhaps TRBD1 (6 bases). Trimming took off 6 bases at V and 4 bases at J, with 12 bases between the two ends. This CDR3 is 13 amino acids long. The germline gives CDR1 MNHEY, CDR2 SVGAGI.